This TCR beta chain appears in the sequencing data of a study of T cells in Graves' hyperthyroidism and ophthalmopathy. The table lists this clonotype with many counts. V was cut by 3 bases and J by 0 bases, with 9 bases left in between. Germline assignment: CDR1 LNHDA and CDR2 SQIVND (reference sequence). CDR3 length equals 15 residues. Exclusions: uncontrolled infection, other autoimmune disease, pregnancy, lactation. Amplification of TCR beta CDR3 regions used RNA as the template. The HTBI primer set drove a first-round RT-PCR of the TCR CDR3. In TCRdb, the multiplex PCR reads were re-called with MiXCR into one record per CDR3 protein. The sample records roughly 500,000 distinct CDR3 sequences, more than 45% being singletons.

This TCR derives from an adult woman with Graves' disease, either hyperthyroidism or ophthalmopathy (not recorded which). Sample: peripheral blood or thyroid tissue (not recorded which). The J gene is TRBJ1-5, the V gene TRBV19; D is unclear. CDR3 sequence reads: CASSIGSYSNQPQHF. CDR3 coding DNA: TGTGCCAGTAGTATCGGTAGCTATAGCAATCAGCCCCAGCATTTT. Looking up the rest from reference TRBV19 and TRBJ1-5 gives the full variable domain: DGGITQSPKYLFRKEGQNVTLSCEQNLNHDAMYWYRQDPGQGLRLIYYSQIVNDFQKGDIAEGYSVSREKKESFPLTVTSAQKNPTAFYLCASSIGSYSNQPQHFGDGTRLSIL.